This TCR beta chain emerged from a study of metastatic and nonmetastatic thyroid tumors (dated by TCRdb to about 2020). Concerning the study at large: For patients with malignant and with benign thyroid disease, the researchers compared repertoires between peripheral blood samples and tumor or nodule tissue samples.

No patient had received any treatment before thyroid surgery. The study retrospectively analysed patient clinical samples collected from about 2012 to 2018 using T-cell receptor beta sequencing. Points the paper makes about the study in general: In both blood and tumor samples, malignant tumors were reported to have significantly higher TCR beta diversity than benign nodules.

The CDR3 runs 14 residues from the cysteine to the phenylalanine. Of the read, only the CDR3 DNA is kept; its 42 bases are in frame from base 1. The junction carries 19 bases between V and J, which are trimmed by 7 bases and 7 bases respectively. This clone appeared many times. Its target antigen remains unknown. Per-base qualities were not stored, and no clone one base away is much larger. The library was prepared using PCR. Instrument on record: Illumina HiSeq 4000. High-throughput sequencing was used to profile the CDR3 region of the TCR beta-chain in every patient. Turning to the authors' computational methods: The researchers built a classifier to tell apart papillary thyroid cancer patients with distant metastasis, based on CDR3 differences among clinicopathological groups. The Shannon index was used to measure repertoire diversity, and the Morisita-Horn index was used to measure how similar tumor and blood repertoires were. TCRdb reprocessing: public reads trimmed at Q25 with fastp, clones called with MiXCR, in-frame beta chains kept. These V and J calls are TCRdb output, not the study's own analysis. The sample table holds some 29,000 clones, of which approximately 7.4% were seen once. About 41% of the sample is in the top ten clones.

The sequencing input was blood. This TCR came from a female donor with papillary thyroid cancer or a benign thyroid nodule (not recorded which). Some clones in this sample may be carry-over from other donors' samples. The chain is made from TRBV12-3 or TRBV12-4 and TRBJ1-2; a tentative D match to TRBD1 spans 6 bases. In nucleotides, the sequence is TGTGCCAGCACCCCCCAGGGTATCAGGGGTGGCTACACCTTC. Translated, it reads CASTPQGIRGGYTF.